Each of the 29 T cell receptor beta chains below was sequenced from the same sample in a study of immune evolution from preneoplasia to lung adenocarcinoma. Sequenced by immunoSEQ multiplex PCR; TCRdb stores in-frame clones only, minus some. The data contain some 5,000 clones, roughly 83% of them seen just once; the ten biggest clones take up 3.9%. Material: FFPE minimally invasive lung adenocarcinoma tissue. The receptors were gathered from a person aged 55-85 years with lung adenocarcinoma.

The V and J genes are TRBV6-4 and TRBJ2-3; 9 nucleotides align to TRBD2. The CDR3 runs 15 residues. After removal of 3 bases from V and 6 bases from J, the junction contained 7 bases not matched to a gene. From germline, CDR1 is MRHNA and CDR2 SNTAGT. CDR3 in DNA: TGTGCCAGCAGTGAAACACTAGCGGGTGGCGATACGCAGTATTTT. Residues: CASSETLAGGDTQYF.

The chain has TRBV11-3 and TRBJ2-7, with TRBD2 identical over 9 bases. CDR3 length equals 14 residues. With V trimmed by 3 bases and J by 3 bases, 3 bases remained unmatched. Germline CDR1 SGHNT, CDR2 YENEEA. CDR3 sequence: CASSFQAGGYEQYF. For the CDR3, the DNA is TGTGCCAGCAGCTTCCAAGCGGGGGGCTACGAGCAGTACTTC.

The rearrangement links TRBV28 to TRBJ2-7; D uncertain. CDR1 is MDHEN and CDR2 is SYDVKM in the germline V gene. The V end was cut by 7 bases, the J end by 2 bases, with 6 bases between. This CDR3 has 11 residues. CDR3 DNA sequence: TGTGCCAGCACATCGGCCTACGAGCAGTACTTC. Its protein is CASTSAYEQYF.

The chain carries TRBV10-3 and TRBJ1-3; no clear D. V shed 6 bases and J shed 0 bases, with 9 bases lying between them. This CDR3 region has 14 residues. Looked up from germline, CDR1 is ENHRY and CDR2 is SYGVKD. Here the CDR3 reads CAIRETSSGNTIYF. CDR3 sequence (DNA): TGTGCCATCAGGGAAACGAGCTCTGGAAACACCATATATTTT.

V gene TRBV19 combines with J gene TRBJ2-1; D uncertain. Trimming cost V 1 base and J 1 base, with 2 bases left between them. The V gene's germline CDR1 is LNHDA and CDR2 SQIVND (reference sequence). CDR3 length: 13 amino acids. This CDR3 is CASSIGSYNEQFF. As DNA, the CDR3 is TGTGCCAGTAGTATAGGGTCCTACAATGAGCAGTTCTTC.

This rearrangement joins TRBV18 to TRBJ2-3; the D is unclear. The length of the CDR3 is 14 residues. Germline CDR1 and CDR2: KGHSH and LQKENI. V was cut by 1 base and J by 3 bases, with 8 bases left in between. CDR3 residues: CASSPRGTTDTQYF. CDR3 nucleotide sequence: TGTGCCAGCTCACCACGAGGAACAACAGATACGCAGTATTTT.

The V call is TRBV6-5, the J call TRBJ1-5; D is unresolved. Germline lookup yields CDR1 MNHEY and CDR2 SVGAGI. The V gene lost 8 bases and the J gene lost 4 bases, with 12 bases spanning the gap. The CDR3 extends over 13 amino acids. As DNA, the CDR3 is TGTGCCAGCTCCCTGGGAACTAATCAGCCCCAGCATTTT. It yields the protein CASSLGTNQPQHF.

J is TRBJ2-2 and V is TRBV29-1; TRBD2 matches 8 bases. CDR1 and CDR2 from the germline V gene are SQVTM and ANQGSEA. The CDR3 totals 14 residues. V shed 4 bases, J shed 3 bases, and the junction held 4 bases outside the gene matches. The chain's CDR3 is CSVAQGLDTGELFF. As DNA, the CDR3 is TGCAGCGTTGCCCAGGGACTAGACACCGGGGAGCTGTTTTTT.

The genes are TRBV15 and TRBJ1-2; D is unclear. Trimming removed 0 bases from V and 0 bases from J, with 11 bases in between. CDR3 length: 16 residues. CDR1 is LNHNV, CDR2 YYDKDF, per germline (reference sequence). The DNA for the CDR3 is TGTGCCACCAGCAGAGAAAATCCACCATCTAACTATGGCTACACCTTC. Translation: CATSRENPPSNYGYTF.

This chain uses TRBV30 with TRBJ2-7, with 7 nucleotides matching TRBD2. This CDR3 has 12 amino acids. CDR1 and CDR2 (germline): GTSNPN, SVGIG (reference sequence). The V segment lost 3 bases and the J segment 3 bases; nucleotides outside the gene matches: 2. The CDR3, as DNA: TGTGCCTGGAGCGGGGGGATCTACGAGCAGTACTTC. It is translated as CAWSGGIYEQYF.

This clone was seen only once. This rearrangement joins TRBV9 to TRBJ2-1; 9 bases fit TRBD2. The germline V gene encodes CDR1 SGDLS and CDR2 YYNGEE. V gave up 0 bases and J gave up 2 bases; unmatched junction bases: 3. The CDR3 covers 16 residues. For the CDR3, the DNA is TGTGCCAGCAGCGTAGGGCCTAGCGGGACCTACAATGAGCAGTTCTTC. It is translated as CASSVGPSGTYNEQFF.

The chain carries TRBV6-1 and TRBJ1-5; TRBD1 is a possible D gene (5 bases). This CDR3 is 16 amino acids long. The V end was cut by 0 bases, the J end by 2 bases, with 11 bases between. Germline CDR1 reads MNHNS; CDR2 reads SASEGT. CDR3 protein: CASSEAEGVGNQPQHF. The CDR3 DNA follows: TGTGCCAGCAGTGAAGCGGAAGGGGTGGGCAATCAGCCCCAGCATTTT.

This sequence joins TRBV6-5 and TRBJ1-1; weak D call: TRBD1 (5 bases). The CDR3 is made up of 14 amino acids. The germline gives CDR1 MNHEY, CDR2 SVGAGI. Deletions cut 8 bases from V and 1 base from J, with 14 bases between. CDR3 DNA: TGTGCCAGCCGACCGGGGACGCGGAACACTGAAGCTTTCTTT. It yields the protein CASRPGTRNTEAFF.

The rearrangement uses TRBV20-1 and TRBJ1-2; D is uncertain. This CDR3 has 11 amino acids. V lost 5 bases and J lost 3, with 7 bases in between. From germline, CDR1 is DFQATT and CDR2 SNEGSKA (reference sequence). In nucleotides, the CDR3 is TGCAGTGCTTTAGAAGACTATGGCTACACCTTC. Translation: CSALEDYGYTF.

This clone was observed a handful of times. The chain joins TRBV27 to TRBJ2-3; 8 positions agree with TRBD1. From germline, CDR1 is MNHEY and CDR2 SMNVEV (reference sequence). This CDR3 has 14 amino acids. J lost 3 bases, V lost 6 bases, and 5 bases had no gene match. CDR3 loop: CASRTTGGTDTQYF. Here the CDR3 DNA reads TGTGCCAGCAGAACAACAGGGGGAACAGATACGCAGTATTTT.

The V and J genes are TRBV18 and TRBJ2-7, with 7 bases matching TRBD1. The V and J ends lost 1 base and 5 bases, in that order; junction bases with no gene match: 5. The germline V gene has CDR1 KGHSH and CDR2 LQKENI. This CDR3 comprises 14 residues. The CDR3 reads CASSPRGQVNEQYF. CDR3 sequence (DNA): TGTGCCAGCTCACCACGCGGACAGGTGAACGAGCAGTACTTC.

The chain carries TRBV11-3 and TRBJ2-2; 7 bases are shared with TRBD2. The germline V gene encodes CDR1 SGHNT and CDR2 YENEEA. The CDR3 length is 15 residues. Trimming removed 2 bases from V and 3 bases from J; junction bases left unmatched: 3. The CDR3 here is CASSLSGVDTGELFF. The CDR3 DNA reads as TGTGCCAGCAGCTTAAGCGGGGTAGACACCGGGGAGCTGTTTTTT.

The genes are TRBV19 and TRBJ2-7, with D possibly matching TRBD2 (6 bases). The CDR3 is 13 residues long. Germline V gene sequence: CDR1 LNHDA, CDR2 SQIVND (reference sequence). Trimming left V 3 bases short and J 2 bases short, with 8 bases between. Here the CDR3 DNA reads TGTGCCAGTAGTATTTCTAGCGCCTACGAGCAGTACTTC. Its translation: CASSISSAYEQYF.

V and J are TRBV12-5 and TRBJ1-2; no clear D gene. Germline V gives CDR1 LGHNT, CDR2 FRNRAP. V was cut by 9 bases and J by 6 bases, with 5 bases left in between. The CDR3 runs to 9 residues. The CDR3: CARSDGYTF. In DNA, the CDR3 is TGTGCTAGATCGGATGGCTACACCTTC.

The chain carries TRBV28 and TRBJ2-5; 8 nucleotides agree with TRBD1. CDR3 length equals 13 residues. CDR1 is MDHEN, CDR2 SYDVKM, per germline. The V segment lost 8 bases and the J segment 0 bases; nucleotides outside the gene matches: 2. In nucleotides, the CDR3 is TGTGCCAGCGTACAGGGGGACCAAGAGACCCAGTACTTC. Its translation: CASVQGDQETQYF.

This chain uses TRBV5-6 with TRBJ1-3, with D possibly matching TRBD1 (6 bases). CDR1 is SGHDT and CDR2 is YYEEEE in the germline V gene. Deletions cut 4 bases from V and 0 bases from J, with 14 bases between. The CDR3 extends over 16 amino acids. In DNA, the CDR3 is TGTGCCAGCAGCGGGCGACAGGACCCCTCTGGAAACACCATATATTTT. This codes for CASSGRQDPSGNTIYF.

In this sample, this clone turned up once. The rearrangement uses TRBV9 and TRBJ2-5; D possibly corresponds to TRBD1 (6 bases). The germline V gene has CDR1 SGDLS and CDR2 YYNGEE. The CDR3 is 15 amino acids. Trimming removed 4 bases at V and 4 bases at J, with 17 bases between. The DNA for the CDR3 is TGTGCCAGCAGCTTTTCTTGGGGGCTGCGAGAGACCCAGTACTTC. Its protein is CASSFSWGLRETQYF.

The chain uses TRBV7-2 and TRBJ2-1; 8 bases map to TRBD2. The CDR3 is 15 amino acids. Trimming cost V 5 bases and J 9 bases; bases outside gene matches: 12. The germline V gene has CDR1 SGHTA and CDR2 FQGNSA. DNA of the CDR3: TGTGCCAGCAGCCCCGGGGGGGAGCGGGGCAGTGAGCAGTTCTTC. It encodes CASSPGGERGSEQFF.

The chain recombines TRBV7-3 with TRBJ2-3, with unresolved D. The V gene lost 2 bases and the J gene lost 2 bases, with 11 bases spanning the gap. CDR1 is SGHTA and CDR2 is FQGTGA in the germline V gene. The CDR3 runs to 15 residues. CDR3 region: CASSLQPASTDTQYF. CDR3 DNA: TGTGCCAGCAGCTTACAGCCTGCGTCCACAGATACGCAGTATTTT.

The rearrangement uses TRBV19 and TRBJ1-4; D perhaps matches TRBD1 (6 bases). The V and J ends lost 9 bases and 7 bases respectively, with 9 bases between them. The CDR3 length is 11 residues. Per the germline V gene, CDR1 is LNHDA and CDR2 is SQIVND (reference sequence). CDR3 in DNA: TGTGCCAGCAGGACAGTTGAAAAACTGTTTTTT. It specifies CASRTVEKLFF.

The chain employs TRBV29-1 and TRBJ2-1, with TRBD2 matching over 7 bases. CDR3 size: 16 residues. After removal of 0 bases from V and 2 bases from J, the junction contained 7 bases not matched to a gene. The germline CDR1 and CDR2 sequences are SQVTM and ANQGSEA. The CDR3 region has the DNA TGCAGCGTTGAAGATCCCGATCGGGAGGCCTACAATGAGCAGTTCTTC. This codes for CSVEDPDREAYNEQFF.

The chain combines TRBV5-1 with TRBJ2-1; D call uncertain. Trimming removed 2 bases from V and 4 bases from J, with 10 bases in between. This CDR3 contains 14 residues. Looked up from germline, CDR1 is SGHRS and CDR2 is YFSETQ. CDR3 bases: TGCGCCAGCAGCTTAAATTCAGGTTACAATGAGCAGTTCTTC. It encodes CASSLNSGYNEQFF.

A word on this clone: Other DNA variants within this sample encode the same CDR3. The chain links TRBV4-2 to TRBJ2-7, with D perhaps matching TRBD1 or TRBD2 (6 bases each). The germline V gene has CDR1 LGHNA and CDR2 YNFKEQ. V gave up 0 bases and J gave up 1 base, with 13 bases separating them. The CDR3 sequence is 16 residues long. The CDR3 region is CASSQDTGGASYEQYF. CDR3 in DNA: TGTGCCAGCAGCCAAGATACCGGGGGCGCGTCCTACGAGCAGTACTTC.

This clone has only one observation. The CDR3 DNA follows: TGTGCCAGCAGCTCACCGGGGTATAGCAATCAGCCCCAGCATTTT. Translating it yields CASSSPGYSNQPQHF. The chain has TRBV28 and TRBJ1-5; D is undetermined. CDR1 and CDR2 (germline): MDHEN, SYDVKM. The V end was cut by 6 bases, the J end by 0 bases, with 12 bases between. The CDR3 extends over 15 amino acids.